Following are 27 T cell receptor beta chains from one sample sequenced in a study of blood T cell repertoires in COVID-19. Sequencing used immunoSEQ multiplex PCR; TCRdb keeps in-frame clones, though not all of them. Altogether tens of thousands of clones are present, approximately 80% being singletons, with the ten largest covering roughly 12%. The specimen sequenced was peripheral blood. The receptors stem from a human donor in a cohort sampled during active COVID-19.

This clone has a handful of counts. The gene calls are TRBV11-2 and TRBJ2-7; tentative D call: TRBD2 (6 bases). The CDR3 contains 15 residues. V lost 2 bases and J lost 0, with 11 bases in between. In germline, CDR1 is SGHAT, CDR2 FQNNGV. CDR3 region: CASSLRVTSSYEQYF. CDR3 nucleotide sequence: TGTGCCAGCAGCTTACGGGTGACTAGCTCCTACGAGCAGTACTTC.

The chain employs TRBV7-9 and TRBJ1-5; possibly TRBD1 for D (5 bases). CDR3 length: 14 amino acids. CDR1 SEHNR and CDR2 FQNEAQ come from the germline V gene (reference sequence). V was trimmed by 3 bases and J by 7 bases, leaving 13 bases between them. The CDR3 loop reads CASSFLGAGQPQHF. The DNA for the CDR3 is TGTGCCAGCAGCTTTTTAGGGGCGGGGCAGCCCCAGCATTTT.

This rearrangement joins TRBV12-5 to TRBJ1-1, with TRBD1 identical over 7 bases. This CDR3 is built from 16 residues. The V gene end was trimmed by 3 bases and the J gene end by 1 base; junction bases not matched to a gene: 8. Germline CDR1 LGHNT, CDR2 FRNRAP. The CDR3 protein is CASGFGGTEKNTEAFF. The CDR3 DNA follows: TGTGCTAGTGGTTTTGGAGGGACAGAGAAGAACACTGAAGCTTTCTTT.

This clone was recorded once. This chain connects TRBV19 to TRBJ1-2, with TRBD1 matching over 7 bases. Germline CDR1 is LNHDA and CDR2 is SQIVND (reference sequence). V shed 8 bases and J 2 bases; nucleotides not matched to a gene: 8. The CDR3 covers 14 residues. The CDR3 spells CASGDRAINYGYTF. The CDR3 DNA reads TGTGCCAGTGGGGACAGAGCTATCAACTATGGCTACACCTTC.

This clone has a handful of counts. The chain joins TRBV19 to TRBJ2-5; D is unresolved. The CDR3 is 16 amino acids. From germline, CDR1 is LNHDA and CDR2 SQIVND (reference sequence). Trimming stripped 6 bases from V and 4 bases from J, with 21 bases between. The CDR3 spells CASSRRVSGSRETQYF. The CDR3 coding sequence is TGTGCCAGTAGCCGCCGGGTGTCTGGTAGTAGAGAGACCCAGTACTTC. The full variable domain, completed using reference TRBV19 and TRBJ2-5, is DGGITQSPKYLFRKEGQNVTLSCEQNLNHDAMYWYRQDPGQGLRLIYYSQIVNDFQKGDIAEGYSVSREKKESFPLTVTSAQKNPTAFYLCASSRRVSGSRETQYFGPGTRLLVL.

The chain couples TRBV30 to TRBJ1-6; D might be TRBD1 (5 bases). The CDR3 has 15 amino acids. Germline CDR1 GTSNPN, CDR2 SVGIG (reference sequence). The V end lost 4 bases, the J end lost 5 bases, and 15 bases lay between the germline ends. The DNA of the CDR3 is TGTGCCTGGACCCAGAGACAGTCGAATAATTCACCCCTCCACTTT. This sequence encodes CAWTQRQSNNSPLHF.

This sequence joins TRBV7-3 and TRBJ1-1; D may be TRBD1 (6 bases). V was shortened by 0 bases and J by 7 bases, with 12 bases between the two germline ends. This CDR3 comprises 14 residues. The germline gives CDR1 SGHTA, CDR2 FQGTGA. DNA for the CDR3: TGTGCCAGCAGCTTAACGGGGTCAGGGGATGAAGCTTTCTTT. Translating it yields CASSLTGSGDEAFF. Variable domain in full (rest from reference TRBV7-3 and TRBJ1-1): GAGVSQTPSNKVTEKGKYVELRCDPISGHTALYWYRQSLGQGPEFLIYFQGTGAADDSGLPNDRFFAVRPEGSVSTLKIQRTERGDSAVYLCASSLTGSGDEAFFGQGTRLTVV.

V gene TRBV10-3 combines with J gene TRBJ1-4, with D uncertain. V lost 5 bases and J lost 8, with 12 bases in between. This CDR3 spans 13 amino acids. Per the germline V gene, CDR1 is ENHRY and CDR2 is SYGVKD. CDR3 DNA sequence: TGTGCCATCAGTCCCCGGGATGGGGAAAAACTGTTTTTT. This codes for CAISPRDGEKLFF.

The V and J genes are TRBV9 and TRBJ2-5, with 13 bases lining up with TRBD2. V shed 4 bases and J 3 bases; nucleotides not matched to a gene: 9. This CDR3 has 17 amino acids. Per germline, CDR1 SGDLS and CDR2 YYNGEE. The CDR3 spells CASSPAGGLAGKETQYF. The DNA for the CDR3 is TGTGCCAGCAGCCCTGCTGGGGGACTAGCGGGAAAAGAGACCCAGTACTTC.

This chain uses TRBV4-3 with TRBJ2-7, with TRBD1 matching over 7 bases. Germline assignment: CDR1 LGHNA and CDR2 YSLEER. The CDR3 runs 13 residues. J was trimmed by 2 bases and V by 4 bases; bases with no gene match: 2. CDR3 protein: CASSRDRAYEQYF. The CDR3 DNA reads TGCGCCAGCAGCCGGGACAGAGCCTACGAGCAGTACTTC.

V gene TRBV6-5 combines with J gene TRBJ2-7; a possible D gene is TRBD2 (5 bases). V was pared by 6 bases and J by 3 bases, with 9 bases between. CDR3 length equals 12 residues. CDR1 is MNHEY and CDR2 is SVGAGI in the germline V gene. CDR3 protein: CASRSGLYEQYF. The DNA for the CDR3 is TGTGCCAGCAGAAGCGGACTCTACGAGCAGTACTTC.

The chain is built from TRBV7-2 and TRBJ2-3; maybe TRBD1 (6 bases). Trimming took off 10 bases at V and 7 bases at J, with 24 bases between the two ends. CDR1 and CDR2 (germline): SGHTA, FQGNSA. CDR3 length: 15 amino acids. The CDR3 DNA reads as TGTGCCACCCGCTCAGGGGTAGACCCCCGATATACGCAGTATTTT. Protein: CATRSGVDPRYTQYF.

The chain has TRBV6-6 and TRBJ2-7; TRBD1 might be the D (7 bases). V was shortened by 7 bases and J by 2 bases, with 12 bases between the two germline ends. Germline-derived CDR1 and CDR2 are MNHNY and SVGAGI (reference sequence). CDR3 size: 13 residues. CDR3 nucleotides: TGTGCCAGCAACGGGGGACAGACCTACGAGCAGTACGTC. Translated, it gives CASNGGQTYEQYV.

DNA for the CDR3: TGTGCCAGCAGTAGTAGGACAGGGGGCGAAAAACTGTTTTTT. It translates to CASSSRTGGEKLFF. The chain has TRBV2 and TRBJ1-4; 11 bases match TRBD1. Germline V gives CDR1 SNHLY, CDR2 FYNNEI. The CDR3 sequence is 14 residues long. The V and J ends lost 5 bases and 8 bases, in that order; junction bases with no gene match: 4.

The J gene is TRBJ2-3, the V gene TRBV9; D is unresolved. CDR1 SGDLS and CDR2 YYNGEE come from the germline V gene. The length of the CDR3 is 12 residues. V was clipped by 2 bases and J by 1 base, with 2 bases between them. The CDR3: CASSVGTDTQYF. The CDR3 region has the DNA TGTGCCAGCAGCGTCGGCACAGATACGCAGTATTTT.

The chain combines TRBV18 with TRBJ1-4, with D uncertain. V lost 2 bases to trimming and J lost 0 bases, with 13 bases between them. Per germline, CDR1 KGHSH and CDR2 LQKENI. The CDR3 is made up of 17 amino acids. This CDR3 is CASSPYPRDATNEKLFF. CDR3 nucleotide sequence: TGTGCCAGCTCACCATATCCCCGCGATGCAACTAATGAAAAACTGTTTTTT.

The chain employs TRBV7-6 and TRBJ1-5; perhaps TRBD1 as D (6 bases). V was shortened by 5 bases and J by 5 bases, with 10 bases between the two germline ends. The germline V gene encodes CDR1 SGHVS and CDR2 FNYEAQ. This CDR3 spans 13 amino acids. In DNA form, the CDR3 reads TGTGCCAGCAGCGTACACAGGGATCAGCCCCAGCATTTT. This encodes CASSVHRDQPQHF. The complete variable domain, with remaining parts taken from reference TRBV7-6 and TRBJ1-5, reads GAGVSQSPRYKVTKRGQDVALRCDPISGHVSLYWYRQALGQGPEFLTYFNYEAQQDKSGLPNDRFSAERPEGSISTLTIQRTEQRDSAMYRCASSVHRDQPQHFGDGTRLSIL.

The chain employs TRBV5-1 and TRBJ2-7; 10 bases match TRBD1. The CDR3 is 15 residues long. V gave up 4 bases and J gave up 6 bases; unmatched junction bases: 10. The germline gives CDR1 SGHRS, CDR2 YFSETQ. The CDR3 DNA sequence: TGCGCCAGCAGCCCCCGTCCGGGACAGGGGATCGAGCAGTACTTC. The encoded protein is CASSPRPGQGIEQYF.

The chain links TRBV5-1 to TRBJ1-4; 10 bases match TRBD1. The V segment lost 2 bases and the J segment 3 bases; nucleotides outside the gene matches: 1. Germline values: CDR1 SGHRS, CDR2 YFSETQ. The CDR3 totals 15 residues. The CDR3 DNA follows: TGCGCCAGCAGCTTAGGACAGGGGGCTAATGAAAAACTGTTTTTT. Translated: CASSLGQGANEKLFF.

CDR3 in amino acids: CATSRDRGSYHTDTQYF. CDR3 in DNA: TGTGCCACCAGCAGAGATAGGGGGAGTTACCACACAGATACGCAGTATTTT. This chain joins TRBV15 and TRBJ2-3; D is possibly TRBD1 (6 bases). Germline V lookup: CDR1 LNHNV, CDR2 YYDKDF (reference sequence). V was trimmed by 0 bases and J by 2 bases, leaving 15 bases between them. The CDR3 runs 17 residues.

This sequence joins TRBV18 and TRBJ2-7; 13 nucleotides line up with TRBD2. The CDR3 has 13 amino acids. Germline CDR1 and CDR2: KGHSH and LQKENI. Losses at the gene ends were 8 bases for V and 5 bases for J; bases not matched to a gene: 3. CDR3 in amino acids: CASGTSGTNEQYV. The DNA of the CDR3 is TGTGCCAGCGGGACTAGCGGGACGAACGAGCAGTACGTC.

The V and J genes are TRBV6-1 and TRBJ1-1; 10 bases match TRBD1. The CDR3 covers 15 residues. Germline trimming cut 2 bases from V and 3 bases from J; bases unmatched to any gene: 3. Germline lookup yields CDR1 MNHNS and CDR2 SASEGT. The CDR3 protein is CASSEPGQGHTEAFF. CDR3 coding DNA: TGTGCCAGCAGTGAACCGGGACAGGGGCACACTGAAGCTTTCTTT.

CDR3 amino acids: CASSVGQGNEKLFF. The CDR3 DNA is TGTGCCAGCAGCGTAGGACAAGGAAATGAAAAACTGTTTTTT. The rearrangement uses TRBV9 and TRBJ1-4; D unclear. Looked up from germline, CDR1 is SGDLS and CDR2 is YYNGEE. The germline V and J ends were trimmed by 0 bases and 5 bases, with 8 bases remaining between them. This CDR3 region has 14 residues.

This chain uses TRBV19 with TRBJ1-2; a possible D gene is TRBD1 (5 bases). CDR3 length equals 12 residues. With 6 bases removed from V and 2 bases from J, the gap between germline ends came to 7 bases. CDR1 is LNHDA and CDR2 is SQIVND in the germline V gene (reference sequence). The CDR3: CASRAGNYGYTF. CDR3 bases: TGTGCCAGTAGGGCAGGGAACTATGGCTACACCTTC.

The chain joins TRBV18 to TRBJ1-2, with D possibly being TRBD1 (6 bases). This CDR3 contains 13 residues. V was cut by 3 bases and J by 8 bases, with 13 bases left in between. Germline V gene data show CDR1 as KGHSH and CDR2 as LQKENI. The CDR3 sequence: CASSPQAGVGYTF. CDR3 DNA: TGTGCCAGCTCACCCCAAGCAGGGGTAGGCTACACCTTC.

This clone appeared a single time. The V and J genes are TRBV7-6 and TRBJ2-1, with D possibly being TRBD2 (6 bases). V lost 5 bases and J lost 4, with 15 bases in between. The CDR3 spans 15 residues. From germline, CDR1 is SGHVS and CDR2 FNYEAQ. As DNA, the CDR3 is TGTGCCAGCAGCCCTCAAGCTAGCGCTTACAATGAGCAGTTCTTC. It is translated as CASSPQASAYNEQFF.

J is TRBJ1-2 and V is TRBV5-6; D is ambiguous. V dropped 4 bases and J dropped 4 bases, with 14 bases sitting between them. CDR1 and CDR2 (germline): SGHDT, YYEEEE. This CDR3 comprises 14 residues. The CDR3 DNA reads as TGTGCCAGCAGCCACCTGGCAGGTACCTATGGCTACACCTTC. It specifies CASSHLAGTYGYTF.